Listed below are T cell receptor beta chains from one sample, sequenced in a study of technical replicates of blood from a few donors. Clones were sequenced by immunoSEQ multiplex PCR, and TCRdb holds only the in-frame ones, with some missing. The repertoire has about 64,000 clones, 70% to 90% of them found once; the top ten carry about 4.9%. Sequenced material: PBMCs. The receptor set was obtained from a human donor in good health. Some clones in this sample may be carry-over from other donors' samples. The conserved cysteine and the conserved F or W are not part of the CDR3 here.

j_gene | v_gene | CDR3aa
TRBJ2-3 | TRBV11-2 | ASSLARGMTDTQY
TRBJ1-1 | TRBV4-1 | ASLPVHLVNTEAF
TRBJ2-1 | TRBV2 | ASTSGVSGGLI
TRBJ2-6 | TRBV2 | ASSVGDWSPGANVLT
TRBJ1-3 | TRBV7-3 | ASSLTGGGNTIY
TRBJ1-2 | TRBV7-8 | ASSLAGRNEGYT
TRBJ2-7 | TRBV10-1 | ASSPWDRGRWEQY
TRBJ2-1 | TRBV6-1 | ASSGGRQGYNEQF
TRBJ2-2 | TRBV6-6 | ASSLTIGELF
TRBJ2-7 | TRBV9 | ASSPSGESLREQY
TRBJ2-7 | TRBV6-1 | ASIQRERGPGQY
TRBJ2-1 | TRBV5-1 | ASSSDRGGPNEQF
TRBJ2-7 | TRBV5-1 | ASSLLQGFTYEQY
TRBJ2-7 | TRBV30 | AWTGAYEQY
TRBJ1-2 | TRBV15 | ATSQSRGLWYGYT
TRBJ2-2 | TRBV30 | AWSVTGGYTGELF
TRBJ2-1 | TRBV13 | ASSLRLLAGVEQF
TRBJ2-2 | TRBV7-3 | ASSKGGASENTGELF
TRBJ2-7 | TRBV7-3 | ASSLDRDRAYEQY
TRBJ2-2 | TRBV7-3 | ASRTGTSGSGTGELF
TRBJ1-1 | TRBV7-3 | ASSLLGVNTEAF
TRBJ2-1 | TRBV18 | ASSPTSRQGGYNEQF
TRBJ2-1 | TRBV18 | ASSPRQTYNEQF
TRBJ1-5 | TRBV6-6 | ASSLPGTNSNQPQH
TRBJ1-6 | TRBV9 | ASSEGEGLRNSPLH
TRBJ1-1 | TRBV25-1 | ASSEGGYGTEAF
TRBJ2-7 | TRBV6-6 | ASSYGGQGSYEQY
TRBJ2-1 | TRBV10-3 | ATDPSGSSSYNEQF
TRBJ1-6 | TRBV4-2 | ASSQGGQGYNSPLH
TRBJ1-1 | TRBV18 | ASSPLDTEAF
TRBJ1-1 | TRBV6-5 | ASIKGQNTEAF
TRBJ2-6 | TRBV19 | ASSIGRAQGALGANVLT
TRBJ2-7 | TRBV5-1 | ASSLAGTPYEQY
TRBJ2-7 | TRBV7-2 | ASSKQGDEQY
TRBJ1-3 | TRBV5-1 | ASSFQGTHSGNTIY
TRBJ2-5 | TRBV7-2 | ASSPPGLAGPRAQY
TRBJ1-6 | TRBV7-9 | ASSPGQGYMVRNSPLH
TRBJ1-6 | TRBV9 | ASSVNRFNSPLH
TRBJ2-3 | TRBV7-3 | ASSLGGFTDTQY
TRBJ2-7 | TRBV10-3 | AISARGREQY
TRBJ2-1 | TRBV10-2 | ASSASGSGEQF
TRBJ2-7 | TRBV29-1 | SVVTSSYEQY